This TCR beta chain was captured in a study of cytomegalovirus exposure and HLA in healthy donors (dated by TCRdb to the late 2010s). General notes on the study: An earlier analysis of 587 of the donors reported 250 to 300 Gb of sequence data and some 120 million unique TCR beta sequences from around 200 million T cells. Among the roughly 390 genotyped donors, roughly 80% belonged to the genetic ancestry cluster associated with self-reported Caucasian donors. The number of typed donors differed by locus: about 620-640 for A, B, C, DRB1 and DQB1; some 540 for DQA1; 600 to 610 for DPA1; and around 490 for DPB1. The study aimed to test whether cataloging public T cell receptors could reveal signatures of past pathogen exposure. Besides the first cohort of 550 to 750 subjects, a separate validation cohort made up of 120 or so different subjects was used. All discovery cohort repertoires had been generated using a single sequencing platform. Donor age, sex, ethnicity and CMV serostatus were compiled together with the repertoire data. In a later analysis, previously published TCR beta repertoires from 550 to 700 donors were re-analyzed and high-resolution HLA genotyping was added so that TCR occurrence patterns could be studied. The later analysis used no new phenotypic data to find candidate immune exposures, relying instead on TCR beta sequences and their occurrence across donors. In a later genetic analysis, genome-wide SNP genotypes for about 55% of the roughly 670 donors were used, and that subset was treated as a discovery cohort. The study used immunosequencing to profile the T cell repertoires of about 670 subjects and linked those repertoires to cytomegalovirus serostatus. To decide whether each TCR beta V gene segment behaved as functional or pseudogenic, an earlier analysis of some 540 of the donors relied on high-throughput TCR beta sequencing. The study combined high-throughput TCR immunosequencing, statistical association of individual TCRs with disease status, and machine learning to predict cytomegalovirus infection status. An early release covering some 640 HLA-typed donors comprised 300 to 350 gigabases of sequencing data and 85 million to 100 million unique TCR sequences. HLA typing included class I and class II loci at four-digit resolution. Across around 400 genotyped donors of the cohort, an average of about 200,000 unique TCR beta nucleotide sequences per donor were sequenced, and roughly a sixth of those sequences were non-productive. Roughly five DR-DQ haplotypes were handled as single units for association and clustering because linkage in the cohort was strong. Here is what the overall study found, with its caveats: Linkage disequilibrium might explain the correlated functional status among segregating V segments, but an unknown experimental factor could not be excluded. In a later analysis, HLA-associated TCR beta chains were found to be more clonally expanded and to have lower generation probabilities than equally common non-associated chains. Across donors, most TCR sequences were observed very rarely, whereas some public TCRs were present in many individuals. In this cohort, only TCR beta chains were sequenced, and detectable features were limited by the absence of alpha or paired-chain data. Strong co-occurrence of HLA alleles, especially DR and DQ, made assigning TCR associations to individual alleles difficult. A later analysis reported that several top co-occurrence clusters appeared linked to parvovirus B19, influenza, CMV and Epstein-Barr virus. In a later genetic analysis, a missense DCLRE1C variant was associated with V-gene and J-gene trimming of TCR beta chains, and the association was replicated in an independent cohort. In both the original and validation cohorts, the classifier was reported to diagnose cytomegalovirus status with high specificity and sensitivity. Because some donors lacked HLA typing at each locus, the association tests relied only on the typed subset. Compared with the roughly 670-donor mean, donors in an Asian-associated ancestry cluster had fewer N-insertions in productive TCRs, according to a later genetic analysis. Presence/absence analyses assumed roughly uniform sequencing depth across donors, an assumption that may not hold. The earlier analysis of approximately 590 of the donors excluded 15 to 20 rarely observed V segments, including chromosome 9 orphons, because counts were too low. A further reported finding was that TCR beta sequences accurately predicted the HLA-A and HLA-B alleles for most subjects in the first cohort. The study listed around 160 TCR beta chains as associated with cytomegalovirus. Most CMV-associated TCR beta chains appeared to be HLA-restricted in a later analysis, and the HLA associations seemed to be driven largely by CMV exposure. Immune exposure information for the cohort was limited to CMV serostatus. In a later analysis, the rate of TCR association differed among HLA loci, with DRB1 alleles having the most associated TCRs and HLA-C alleles having the fewest. Some IMGT-functional V segments, including TRBV6-2 and TRBV6-3, could not be distinguished by the 87-base-pair reads and were therefore excluded. In an earlier analysis of approximately 590 of the donors, most TCR beta V segments were observed in productive rearrangements about 87% or about 30% of the time, broadly matching IMGT annotations. The authors suggested that the approach could potentially be extended to other disease states and immunological phenotypes. A cluster of highly shared sequence variants was judged likely to represent a technical artifact of the sequencing pipeline. At a false discovery rate of 0.05, a later analysis linked about 17,000 TCR beta sequences to specific HLA alleles. A few of the identified cytomegalovirus-associated TCR beta chains were confirmed in vitro to be specific for cytomegalovirus antigens.

Receptor libraries were prepared by the immunoSEQ multiplex PCR assay. For the multiplex PCR, a mixture combining 60 forward primers for TCR Vbeta segments and 13 reverse primers for TCR Jbeta segments was used. A multiplex PCR assay on genomic DNA amplified the CDR3 region of rearranged TCR beta genes. Amplified TCR beta libraries were sequenced as 87-base-pair reads on the Illumina HiSeq System. The authors' analysis ran thus. Across the 600 to 700 repertoires, a later analysis counted 80 million or so unique TCR beta chains, 9 million to 14 million of which were shared by at least two donors. A nearest-neighbor algorithm error-corrected the raw reads and collapsed the reads into unique sequences, merging closely related sequences to remove PCR and sequencing errors. Alignment of CDR3 sequences to IMGT reference sequences was used to assign V, D and J gene segments. For a sequence to be retained, a match of at least six nucleotides was required to both a V gene segment and a J gene segment. Rearrangements were classified as productive when the CDR3 lacked stop codons and remained in frame with V and J, and all other rearrangements were classified as non-productive. CDR3 was defined by IMGT convention, running from the second conserved V-encoded cysteine to the conserved J-encoded phenylalanine. In an earlier analysis of more than 550 of the donors, sequences lacking an unambiguous match to a single V gene segment were excluded. An earlier analysis of several hundred of the donors called V segments functional above 56.7% productive rearrangements and segregating when the between-donor standard deviation exceeded 5%. A statistical classification framework was built to diagnose cytomegalovirus status from the catalog of TCR beta chain sequences. V and J gene assignment, in a later analysis, came from comparing TCR nucleotide sequences with IMGT/GENE-DB human TR gene sequences. Using the TCRdist pipeline, a later analysis assigned CDR3 sequences along with most-parsimonious VDJ recombination scenarios. A later analysis defined each TCR beta chain by its CDR3 amino acid sequence plus V-gene family, and excluded reads lacking a unique V-gene family. As a way to deal with suspected cross-contamination and a sequencing artifact, a later analysis dropped 500 to 700 nucleotide sequences that were highly shared and had low generation probability. For each public chain, a later analysis derived a clonal expansion index from normalized ranks of inferred template counts within each repertoire. In a later analysis, generation probabilities were computed with a VDJ recombination model fitted to out-of-frame rearrangements, and the resulting probabilities were checked against IGoR. Hypergeometric tests were used in a later analysis to score TCR-TCR, TCR-HLA and TCR-CMV co-occurrence, with a repertoire-size bias correction applied to the TCR pairs. False discovery rates were estimated in a later analysis by permuting HLA or CMV assignments 20 times. In a later analysis, co-occurring TCRs were grouped with DBSCAN, and TCRdist sequence similarity was added when clustering was performed within HLA-allele-positive subsets. Repertoires with fewer than 30,000 or more than 120,000 public chains were left out of co-occurrence clustering, as were four to six repertoires with anomalous nucleotide sharing. Held by TCRdb, this immuneACCESS table contains in-frame sequences only and omits some clones. Under half of the omission traces to an unresolved V gene where checked; the cause of the rest is unknown. The D gene and trimming were derived from the DNA, and the V and J assignments and clone size from that table. Within this sample are 40,000 to 45,000 clones, with roughly 90% of them counted one time only. In total, the top ten clones hold 8% of the sample.

The cohort comprised under 700 healthy bone marrow donors. At the time of sampling, all cohort members were nominally healthy, though unrecorded immune exposures were likely present. The donor tested CMV seropositive and was one of the 289 seropositive cohort members. Every donor gave a peripheral blood sample, and the peripheral blood mononuclear cells from that sample were used for TCR beta sequencing. Genomic DNA extraction from the blood cell samples was performed with the Qiagen DNeasy Blood Extraction Kit. The CDR3 goes from the cysteine to the phenylalanine over 15 residues. CDR3 DNA only is kept here, 45 bases in frame from base 1. CDR1 SNHLY and CDR2 FYNNEI are derived from the germline V gene. V is pruned by 3 bases and J by 0 bases, leaving 4 bases of the junction without a gene match. Remarks on this clone: Its target antigen remains unknown. Nothing much larger sits one base from this clone, and base qualities are not available.

The origin of this receptor is a woman aged 40 to 50 in good health and CMV-seropositive. Rearrangement joined TRBV2 to TRBJ2-5; the junction holds 7 bases that match TRBD1. Sequencing input: PBMCs. The DNA sequence is as follows: TGTGCCAGCAGTGAGGGACAGATGAACCAAGAGACCCAGTACTTC. It codes for CASSEGQMNQETQYF.